Below, 25 T cell receptor beta chains from the same sample are listed, as sequenced in a study of radiotherapy plus CTLA-4 blockade in lung cancer (dated by TCRdb to 2017 to 2018). The protocol used for the library was the immunoSEQ multiplex PCR assay. TCRdb provides this immuneACCESS table in a form limited to in-frame rearrangements. Some clones are lacking; in checked studies, under half of them reflect an unresolved V gene, and why the rest are absent is not known. Here the sample has roughly 44,000 clones; 70% to 90% occur a single time. The ten largest clonotypes hold about 7.2% of the sample. Source: peripheral blood, taken from a patient treated with radiotherapy plus ipilimumab. The receptors stem from a human donor with non-small cell lung cancer whose response to radiotherapy plus ipilimumab could not be evaluated.

The chain uses TRBV19 and TRBJ2-3; D is perhaps TRBD1 (6 bases). Germline loops: CDR1 LNHDA, CDR2 SQIVND (reference sequence). The CDR3 loop spans 19 amino acids. V gave up 3 bases and J gave up 2 bases, with 24 bases separating them. CDR3 sequence reads: CASSMTLLTGSGNTDTQYF. The CDR3 bases are TGTGCCAGTAGTATGACCCTCCTCACAGGGAGTGGAAACACAGATACGCAGTATTTT. The full variable domain, completed using reference TRBV19 and TRBJ2-3, is DGGITQSPKYLFRKEGQNVTLSCEQNLNHDAMYWYRQDPGQGLRLIYYSQIVNDFQKGDIAEGYSVSREKKESFPLTVTSAQKNPTAFYLCASSMTLLTGSGNTDTQYFGPGTRLTVL.

The CDR3: CASSDREGETQYF. Written as DNA, the CDR3 is TGTGCCAGCAGTGACAGGGAGGGGGAGACCCAGTACTTC. This chain links TRBV2 with TRBJ2-5; 7 bases agree with TRBD2. Germline V lookup: CDR1 SNHLY, CDR2 FYNNEI. The CDR3 covers 13 residues. V lost 3 bases, J lost 5 bases, and 3 bases stayed unmatched. Variable domain in full (rest from reference TRBV2 and TRBJ2-5): EPEVTQTPSHQVTQMGQEVILRCVPISNHLYFYWYRQILGQKVEFLVSFYNNEISEKSEIFDDQFSVERPDGSNFTLKIRSTKLEDSAMYFCASSDREGETQYFGPGTRLLVL.

This rearrangement joins TRBV7-2 to TRBJ2-5; possibly TRBD1 for D (6 bases). Trimming pared 3 bases from V and 5 bases from J, leaving 13 bases between. CDR3 size: 14 residues. Per the germline V gene, CDR1 is SGHTA and CDR2 is FQGNSA. The CDR3 nucleotides read TGTGCCAGCAGCTTTTACAGGGAGCGTGAGACCCAGTACTTC. This sequence encodes CASSFYRERETQYF. Full variable domain (outside the CDR3, taken from reference TRBV7-2 and TRBJ2-5): GAGVSQSPSNKVTEKGKDVELRCDPISGHTALYWYRQSLGQGLEFLIYFQGNSAPDKSGLPSDRFSAERTGGSVSTLTIQRTQQEDSAVYLCASSFYRERETQYFGPGTRLLVL.

V and J are TRBV5-1 and TRBJ2-3; 11 nucleotides agree with TRBD2. The germline V gene has CDR1 SGHRS and CDR2 YFSETQ. The length of the CDR3 is 15 residues. V was pared by 2 bases and J by 5 bases, with 4 bases of the junction left unmatched. CDR3 DNA: TGCGCCAGCAGCTTTAGCGGGGGGGGCGGAGATACGCAGTATTTT. Protein product: CASSFSGGGGDTQYF.

This chain joins TRBV28 and TRBJ2-1; 12 bases agree with TRBD2. V dropped 3 bases and J dropped 7; count of bases not matched to a gene: 4. Germline V gives CDR1 MDHEN, CDR2 SYDVKM. The CDR3 totals 15 residues. The CDR3 DNA reads TGTGCCAGCAGTTTCTGGACTAGCGGGATGAATGAGCAGTTCTTC. It specifies CASSFWTSGMNEQFF.

The chain employs TRBV18 and TRBJ1-5; D is ambiguous. Germline-derived CDR1 and CDR2 are KGHSH and LQKENI. Trimming left V 6 bases short and J 0 bases short, with 9 bases between. The CDR3 sequence is 14 residues long. CDR3 sequence (DNA): TGTGCCAGCTCCCTTGACAATAGCAATCAGCCCCAGCATTTT. It translates to CASSLDNSNQPQHF. The full variable domain, in which reference TRBV18 and TRBJ1-5 provide the parts outside the CDR3, is NAGVMQNPRHLVRRRGQEARLRCSPMKGHSHVYWYRQLPEEGLKFMVYLQKENIIDESGMPKERFSAEFPKEGPSILRIQQVVRGDSAAYFCASSLDNSNQPQHFGDGTRLSIL.

The gene calls are TRBV9 and TRBJ2-2; TRBD2 agrees at 7 bases. The germline V gene has CDR1 SGDLS and CDR2 YYNGEE. CDR3 size: 17 residues. J lost 4 bases, V lost 4 bases, and 13 bases had no gene match. CDR3 bases: TGTGCCAGCAGCTCCGGACTAGGAGACCGATTCACCGGGGAGCTGTTTTTT. Encoded protein: CASSSGLGDRFTGELFF. Drawing the rest from reference TRBV9 and TRBJ2-2, the complete variable domain is DSGVTQTPKHLITATGQRVTLRCSPRSGDLSVYWYQQSLDQGLQFLIQYYNGEERAKGNILERFSAQQFPDLHSELNLSSLELGDSALYFCASSSGLGDRFTGELFFGEGSRLTVL.

This sequence joins TRBV5-1 and TRBJ2-2; TRBD1 might be the D (5 bases). Looked up from germline, CDR1 is SGHRS and CDR2 is YFSETQ. This CDR3 is built from 16 residues. Trimming took off 4 bases at V and 2 bases at J, with 15 bases between the two ends. The CDR3 DNA sequence: TGCGCCAGCAGCAGCACAGGCTTGGAAAACACCGGGGAGCTGTTTTTT. Translated, it gives CASSSTGLENTGELFF.

This clone was detected a few times. The rearrangement joins TRBV5-5 to TRBJ2-5, with D perhaps TRBD2 (6 bases). Germline V gives CDR1 SGHKS, CDR2 YYEKEE (reference sequence). The V end lost 2 bases, the J end lost 5 bases, and 10 bases lay between the germline ends. This CDR3 is 13 amino acids long. The CDR3 loop reads CASSFLARETQYF. CDR3 in DNA: TGTGCCAGCAGCTTCCTAGCGAGGGAGACCCAGTACTTC.

The CDR3 coding sequence is TGCGCCAGCAGCCCCCACAGGAACGAGCAGTACTTC. It specifies CASSPHRNEQYF. The gene calls are TRBV5-1 and TRBJ2-7; the D gene is possibly TRBD1 (5 bases). CDR3 length equals 12 residues. V was shortened by 4 bases and J by 5 bases, with 10 bases between the two germline ends. The germline gives CDR1 SGHRS, CDR2 YFSETQ.

This chain connects TRBV5-4 to TRBJ1-1; 7 bases agree with TRBD1. This CDR3 contains 15 residues. Losses at the gene ends were 2 bases for V and 3 bases for J; bases not matched to a gene: 7. Germline V lookup: CDR1 SGHNT, CDR2 YYREEE (reference sequence). CDR3 nucleotide sequence: TGTGCCAGCAGCTTCTCACAGGGGCCCCACACTGAAGCTTTCTTT. Its protein product is CASSFSQGPHTEAFF.

This clone was seen more than once but under ten times. The chain employs TRBV28 and TRBJ1-3; D is ambiguous. Trimming cost V 5 bases and J 0 bases, with 11 bases left between them. This CDR3 comprises 15 residues. Germline CDR1 is MDHEN and CDR2 is SYDVKM. In nucleotides, the CDR3 is TGTGCCAGCAGTCCGATTGGCGGCTCTGGAAACACCATATATTTT. Protein: CASSPIGGSGNTIYF.

This clone was counted a single time. The V call is TRBV11-2, the J call TRBJ1-1; D might be TRBD1 (5 bases). The CDR3 contains 14 residues. Germline V gene data show CDR1 as SGHAT and CDR2 as FQNNGV. The germline V and J ends were trimmed by 3 bases and 1 base, with 9 bases remaining between them. For the CDR3, the DNA is TGTGCCAGCAGCTTTGGGGGGGGGAACACTGAAGCTTTCTTT. Encoded protein: CASSFGGGNTEAFF.

The genes are TRBV7-2 and TRBJ1-2, with 7 bases fitting TRBD1. The junction had 4 bases not matched to a gene; V was cut back by 5 bases and J by 4 bases. The CDR3 length is 13 residues. The V gene's germline CDR1 is SGHTA and CDR2 FQGNSA. DNA for the CDR3: TGTGCCAGCAGCCGGGACAGATTCTATGGCTACACCTTC. This codes for CASSRDRFYGYTF. Drawing the rest from reference TRBV7-2 and TRBJ1-2, the complete variable domain is GAGVSQSPSNKVTEKGKDVELRCDPISGHTALYWYRQSLGQGLEFLIYFQGNSAPDKSGLPSDRFSAERTGGSVSTLTIQRTQQEDSAVYLCASSRDRFYGYTFGSGTRLTVV.

The rearrangement uses TRBV7-2 and TRBJ2-3, with TRBD2 matching 11 bases. V shed 0 bases, J shed 7 bases, and the junction held 9 bases outside the gene matches. The CDR3 runs to 17 residues. Germline lookup yields CDR1 SGHTA and CDR2 FQGNSA. CDR3 sequence: CASSLAAGLAVVYTQYF. The CDR3 DNA follows: TGTGCCAGCAGCTTAGCTGCGGGACTAGCGGTGGTATATACGCAGTATTTT.

The chain carries TRBV9 and TRBJ2-2; 7 positions agree with TRBD2. In germline, CDR1 is SGDLS, CDR2 YYNGEE. CDR3 length: 18 residues. V lost 2 bases and J lost 2; bases outside the gene matches: 12. The CDR3 sequence: CASSVWAGTTTNTGELFF. CDR3 DNA sequence: TGTGCCAGCAGCGTTTGGGCGGGGACTACAACTAACACCGGGGAGCTGTTTTTT. Based on the CDR3 plus reference TRBV9 and TRBJ2-2, the full variable domain is DSGVTQTPKHLITATGQRVTLRCSPRSGDLSVYWYQQSLDQGLQFLIQYYNGEERAKGNILERFSAQQFPDLHSELNLSSLELGDSALYFCASSVWAGTTTNTGELFFGEGSRLTVL.

The V call is TRBV6-6, the J call TRBJ1-4; 7 nucleotides line up with TRBD1. The CDR3 is made up of 13 amino acids. Per germline, CDR1 MNHNY and CDR2 SVGAGI (reference sequence). The V segment lost 5 bases and the J segment 7 bases; nucleotides outside the gene matches: 4. CDR3 in amino acids: CASSRQGFEKLFF. The CDR3 DNA reads as TGTGCCAGCAGTCGACAGGGATTTGAAAAACTGTTTTTT.

This chain links TRBV28 with TRBJ2-5; 10 bases agree with TRBD1. The junction had 0 bases not matched to a gene; V was cut back by 4 bases and J by 4 bases. The CDR3 is 13 residues long. Germline values: CDR1 MDHEN, CDR2 SYDVKM. CDR3 bases: TGTGCCAGCAGTTGGGACAGGGGAGAGACCCAGTACTTC. It translates to CASSWDRGETQYF.

The chain carries TRBV7-8 and TRBJ2-3; D is unclear. The CDR3 is made up of 14 amino acids. V lost 5 bases to trimming and J lost 1 base, with 10 bases between them. Germline V lookup: CDR1 SGHVS, CDR2 FQNEAQ. CDR3 sequence: CASSRGEGTDTQYF. The CDR3 DNA is TGTGCCAGCAGCCGAGGCGAGGGCACAGATACGCAGTATTTT. The whole variable domain, remainder taken from reference TRBV7-8 and TRBJ2-3, is GAGVSQSPRYKVAKRGQDVALRCDPISGHVSLFWYQQALGQGPEFLTYFQNEAQLDKSGLPSDRFFAERPEGSVSTLKIQRTQQEDSAVYLCASSRGEGTDTQYFGPGTRLTVL.

J is TRBJ2-1 and V is TRBV19; D uncertain. V was shortened by 3 bases and J by 7 bases, with 16 bases between the two germline ends. Germline-derived CDR1 and CDR2 are LNHDA and SQIVND (reference sequence). The CDR3 extends over 15 amino acids. The CDR3 bases are TGTGCCAGTAGTATCGTGAGCAGGCCTCGAAATGAGCAGTTCTTC. This codes for CASSIVSRPRNEQFF.

This clone appeared a single time. This chain joins TRBV10-3 and TRBJ2-1, with 13 bases lining up with TRBD2. The junction had 1 base not matched to a gene; V was cut back by 6 bases and J by 5 bases. The germline CDR1 and CDR2 sequences are ENHRY and SYGVKD. The CDR3 runs to 14 residues. In DNA, the CDR3 is TGTGCCATCAGGGGGACTAGCGGGGACAATGAGCAGTTCTTC. It is translated as CAIRGTSGDNEQFF.

This clone was counted once. The V and J genes are TRBV9 and TRBJ2-5, with D tentatively TRBD2 (5 bases). The CDR3 spans 15 residues. Trimming pared 0 bases from V and 0 bases from J, leaving 9 bases between. Germline assignment: CDR1 SGDLS and CDR2 YYNGEE. The CDR3 sequence: CASSVDGLYQETQYF. As DNA, the CDR3 is TGTGCCAGCAGCGTAGACGGACTGTACCAAGAGACCCAGTACTTC.

The chain joins TRBV11-2 to TRBJ1-5; D is uncertain. This CDR3 is built from 13 residues. Germline V gene data show CDR1 as SGHAT and CDR2 as FQNNGV. V shed 3 bases and J shed 7 bases, with 10 bases lying between them. This CDR3 is CASSLERLQPQHF. The CDR3 DNA sequence: TGTGCCAGCAGCTTGGAGAGGCTCCAGCCCCAGCATTTT.

This clone has a single count. This chain uses TRBV6-5 with TRBJ1-1; D remains ambiguous. Germline values: CDR1 MNHEY, CDR2 SVGAGI. The CDR3 is 14 amino acids. V dropped 2 bases and J dropped 1 base, with 8 bases sitting between them. The CDR3 sequence is CASSYSRSNTEAFF. CDR3 in DNA: TGTGCCAGCAGTTACAGTAGATCGAACACTGAAGCTTTCTTT.

This chain uses TRBV7-9 with TRBJ1-6, with unresolved D. The length of the CDR3 is 16 residues. CDR1 is SEHNR, CDR2 FQNEAQ, per germline (reference sequence). Trimming pared 6 bases from V and 2 bases from J, leaving 14 bases between. The CDR3 DNA reads as TGTGCCAGCAGTATCCAGGCCGGTACCTATAATTCACCCCTCCACTTT. Translated, it gives CASSIQAGTYNSPLHF.